This TCR beta chain was identified in a study of blood T cell repertoires in COVID-19. About the research overall: There were acute and convalescent COVID-19 samples, and they came from the United States, Italy and Spain. Sample material is recorded as cDNA or gDNA derived from T cells, B-cell-depleted T cells, or PBMCs.

The CDR3 spans 13 residues. The V and J ends lost 7 bases and 4 bases, in that order; junction bases with no gene match: 6. CDR1 is ENHRY, CDR2 SYGVKD, per germline. As processed by the authors: Estimated nucleated cell counts came from reference gene primer amplification. Only in-frame clones appear in the TCRdb table, and some are missing; sequencing was by immunoSEQ multiplex PCR. Clone size and V and J calls were adopted from that table, with D and trimming inferred from the DNA. The table records over 100,000 clones, approximately 78% of them present only once. The V call is TRBV10-3, the J call TRBJ1-2; 7 bases fit TRBD1. This receptor was identified in a man between 65 and 80 years old with acute or convalescent COVID-19. The sequenced sample was peripheral blood. CDR3 amino acids: CAITGDSLYGYTF. CDR3 nucleotides: TGTGCCATCACTGGGGACAGCCTCTATGGCTACACCTTC.